The present T cell receptor beta chain was sequenced within a study of T-cell memory formation after mild COVID-19. MiXCR, run by TCRdb on the 5' RACE reads, gives a single entry per CDR3 protein. The sample shows around 310,000 distinct CDR3 sequences, roughly an eighth of them seen only once. Only a few counts were recorded for this clonotype. V was pared by 2 bases and J by 6 bases, with 12 bases between. Germline V gene sequence: CDR1 SGHTA, CDR2 FQGNSA. This CDR3 region has 14 residues. Sequencing used PBMCs or a T cell subset sorted from them (not recorded which). The receptor's source is a man younger than 35 who had mild COVID-19 (a few samples of this study predate the infection). Cell type and time point are not known. The rearrangement uses TRBV7-2 and TRBJ2-3, with D tentatively TRBD1 or TRBD2 (5 bases each). CDR3 nucleotides: TGTGCCAGCAGCTTAACGGGGCCCGGGGATACGCAGTATTTT. As protein: CASSLTGPGDTQYF.